These 10 T cell receptor beta chains were all obtained from the same sample, sequenced in a study of regulatory T cells in long-lasting Graves disease. Building the TCR beta libraries relied on iRepertoire HTBI primers, and CDR3 regions underwent Arm-PCR. MiXCR was run by TCRdb on the multiplex PCR reads, yielding one entry per CDR3 protein. Among hundreds of thousands of distinct CDR3 sequences listed, around 16% were seen once. The time point denotes: newly diagnosed GD, antithyroid drugs for less than 3 months. From PBMCs, RNA was extracted and then used to make the TCR library. The sample was also linked to a second study, of T cells in Graves' hyperthyroidism and ophthalmopathy.

Sample: peripheral blood mononuclear cells (PBMCs), taken at new diagnosis, from a patient treated with antithyroid drugs. The receptors here all came from a woman aged 35-65 years with Graves disease.

This clonotype showed up many times. The CDR3 DNA sequence: TGTGCCAGCAGGTTTTCAAGGACCGTGAACACTGAAGCTTTCTTT. Translation gives CASRFSRTVNTEAFF. The gene calls are TRBV2 and TRBJ1-1; D uncertain. The CDR3 covers 15 residues. Germline-derived CDR1 and CDR2 are SNHLY and FYNNEI. V was shortened by 6 bases and J by 0 bases, with 14 bases between the two germline ends.

In regard to this clonotype: This could be a read error, since a much larger clone is one nucleotide away. J is TRBJ2-6 and V is TRBV12-3 or TRBV12-4; D gene uncertain. The CDR3 sequence is 13 residues long. Trimming took 6 bases from V and 2 from J, leaving 5 bases between them. The CDR3 coding sequence is TGTGCCAGCAGGGATACTGGGGCCAACGTCCTGACTTTC. It codes for CASRDTGANVLTF.

The V gene is TRBV7-2, the J gene TRBJ2-1, with 9 nucleotides matching TRBD2. The CDR3 runs to 16 residues. V trimming: 1 base; J trimming: 8 bases; junction bases outside the gene matches: 9. The germline V gene encodes CDR1 SGHTA and CDR2 FQGNSA. CDR3 in DNA: TGTGCCAGCAGCTTAGGGGGCGGCGGGGGGGCCTATGAGCAGTTCTTC. It specifies CASSLGGGGGAYEQFF.

At least ten counts were recorded for this clonotype. The CDR3 coding sequence is TGTGCCAGCAGCCTCTCAGGGGTTAACTCTGGAAACACCATATATTTT. This gives the protein CASSLSGVNSGNTIYF. V gene TRBV28 combines with J gene TRBJ1-3; D may be TRBD1 (6 bases). CDR3 size: 16 residues. CDR1 is MDHEN and CDR2 is SYDVKM in the germline V gene. Trimming stripped 6 bases from V and 0 bases from J, with 15 bases between.

This clonotype was counted a single time. This rearrangement joins TRBV9 to TRBJ2-3, with D hard to call. V was shortened by 3 bases and J by 3 bases, with 11 bases between the two germline ends. Germline V gives CDR1 SGDLS, CDR2 YYNGEE. CDR3 length: 14 amino acids. In DNA form, the CDR3 reads TGTGCCAGCAGCGCGCCTGAGAGTACAGATACGCAGTATTTT. Its translation: CASSAPESTDTQYF.

Notes on this clonotype: This could be a read error, since a much larger clone is one nucleotide away. This sequence joins TRBV7-2 and TRBJ2-5; 9 bases match TRBD2. With 7 bases clipped from V and 9 bases from J, the junction kept 9 bases outside the gene matches. Germline-derived CDR1 and CDR2 are SGHTA and FQGNSA. This CDR3 has 13 amino acids. Here the CDR3 reads CASNASGGSSQYF. The CDR3 nucleotides are TGTGCCAGCAACGCCAGCGGGGGGAGTTCCCAGTACTTC.

V usage is TRBV20-1 and J usage is TRBJ1-6; 7 bases are a match to TRBD1. Germline values: CDR1 DFQATT, CDR2 SNEGSKA (reference sequence). The CDR3 runs to 14 residues. Trimming took 6 bases from V and 1 from J; bases not matched to a gene: 3. CDR3 in DNA: TGCAGTGCAACAGGGGAATCCTATAATTCACCCCTCCACTTT. Protein: CSATGESYNSPLHF.

Note on this clonotype: Being one base from a much bigger clone, this may be a read error. DNA of the CDR3: TGTGCCAGCAGTTCGCCCCGGGCCCCAGGGCCCTATGGCTACATCTTC. Translated: CASSSPRAPGPYGYIF. The J gene is TRBJ1-2, the V gene TRBV2; tentatively, D is TRBD1 (5 bases). CDR1 is SNHLY and CDR2 is FYNNEI in the germline V gene. CDR3 size: 16 residues. Full variable domain (outside the CDR3, taken from reference TRBV2 and TRBJ1-2): EPEVTQTPSHQVTQMGQEVILRCVPISNHLYFYWYRQILGQKVEFLVSFYNNEISEKSEIFDDQFSVERPDGSNFTLKIRSTKLEDSAMYFCASSSPRAPGPYGYIFGSGTRLTVV.

This clonotype came up a few times. The chain is built from TRBV5-1 and TRBJ2-4; TRBD1 aligns across 9 bases. The CDR3 spans 14 residues. Germline V gives CDR1 SGHRS, CDR2 YFSETQ. The ends lost 4 bases at V and 6 bases at J; junction bases unmatched: 5. In nucleotides, the CDR3 is TGCGCCAGCAGCGAGGGACAGGGAGCAAACATTCAGTACTTC. Amino acid sequence: CASSEGQGANIQYF.

This clonotype was seen repeatedly, ten times or more. The chain has TRBV5-1 and TRBJ2-1, with D possibly TRBD1 on 5 matching bases. CDR1 is SGHRS and CDR2 is YFSETQ in the germline V gene. This CDR3 spans 14 amino acids. Trimming removed 0 bases at V and 8 bases at J, with 12 bases between. CDR3 loop: CASSLDPGLDEQFF. CDR3 DNA sequence: TGCGCCAGCAGCTTGGATCCAGGGTTGGATGAGCAGTTCTTC.